This passage covers 32 T cell receptor beta chains from one sample sequenced in a study of cytomegalovirus exposure and HLA in healthy donors. 13 Jbeta primers and 60 Vbeta primers were used for the PCR. Profiled with immunoSEQ multiplex PCR; TCRdb holds only in-frame clones, not every one. The repertoire includes about 160,000 clones, roughly 80% of them detected once, and less than 5.5% sits in the top ten. The sequenced sample was PBMCs. These receptors were obtained from a male donor in good health and CMV-seronegative.

V is TRBV5-1 and J is TRBJ1-4, with D maybe TRBD1 (6 bases). This CDR3 has 15 amino acids. Germline V gives CDR1 SGHRS, CDR2 YFSETQ. Trimming stripped 4 bases from V and 5 bases from J, with 15 bases between. In DNA form, the CDR3 reads TGCGCCAGCAGCGCAACAGGGTCTGGGAATGAAAAACTGTTTTTT. This codes for CASSATGSGNEKLFF.

J is TRBJ2-2 and V is TRBV9; D is perhaps TRBD2 (5 bases). The CDR3 loop spans 14 amino acids. V shed 7 bases and J shed 1 base, with 11 bases lying between them. Germline assignment: CDR1 SGDLS and CDR2 YYNGEE. Written as DNA, the CDR3 is TGTGCCAGCTCGAGCCGGGGGAACACCGGGGAGCTGTTTTTT. Protein product: CASSSRGNTGELFF.

The chain uses TRBV5-4 and TRBJ2-1, with D unclear. The CDR3 sequence is 13 residues long. V shed 5 bases and J shed 6 bases, with 12 bases lying between them. Germline V CDR1 and CDR2: SGHNT, YYREEE (reference sequence). In DNA, the CDR3 is TGTGCCAGCAGATTGACCGGGTCCAATGAGCAGTTCTTC. Amino acid sequence: CASRLTGSNEQFF.

The chain uses TRBV7-2 and TRBJ2-1; D gene unclear. The CDR3 extends over 15 amino acids. Trimming shortened V by 2 bases and J by 0 bases, and 8 bases separated the two germline ends. Germline V gene sequence: CDR1 SGHTA, CDR2 FQGNSA. The chain's CDR3 is CASSLSLSSYNEQFF. The DNA for the CDR3 is TGTGCCAGCAGCTTAAGCCTAAGCTCCTACAATGAGCAGTTCTTC.

The chain couples TRBV5-1 to TRBJ2-7; 12 bases agree with TRBD1. V shed 1 base and J 6 bases; nucleotides not matched to a gene: 2. This CDR3 has 14 residues. Germline V gives CDR1 SGHRS, CDR2 YFSETQ. The CDR3 region is CASSLWDRGLEQYF. CDR3 sequence (DNA): TGCGCCAGCAGCTTGTGGGACAGGGGGCTCGAGCAGTACTTC.

The V call is TRBV27, the J call TRBJ2-1; TRBD2 matches at 8 bases. The CDR3 totals 14 residues. Germline lookup yields CDR1 MNHEY and CDR2 SMNVEV (reference sequence). The junction had 6 bases not matched to a gene; V was cut back by 2 bases and J by 9 bases. The CDR3 coding sequence is TGTGCCAGCAGTTTAACGGGGGGGACGAGTGAGCAGTTCTTC. Translating it yields CASSLTGGTSEQFF.

The chain joins TRBV27 to TRBJ2-1; perhaps TRBD2 as D (6 bases). V lost 3 bases to trimming and J lost 5 bases, with 11 bases between them. CDR1 is MNHEY and CDR2 is SMNVEV in the germline V gene (reference sequence). The CDR3 length is 14 residues. The CDR3, as DNA: TGTGCCAGCAGTTTTGCGGGAATGAACAATGAGCAGTTCTTC. Encoded protein: CASSFAGMNNEQFF.

Concerning this clone itself: The sample carries other DNA sequences with the same CDR3. The chain employs TRBV7-9 and TRBJ1-2, with 7 bases fitting TRBD1. J lost 5 bases, V lost 2 bases, and 2 bases had no gene match. Germline-derived CDR1 and CDR2 are SEHNR and FQNEAQ (reference sequence). The CDR3 spans 13 residues. In nucleotides, the CDR3 is TGTGCCAGCAGCTTATCAGGGGGATATGGCTACACCTTC. Amino acids: CASSLSGGYGYTF.

This clone has only one observation. The chain has TRBV27 and TRBJ1-5; possibly TRBD1 for D (6 bases). V lost 6 bases and J lost 4, with 10 bases in between. This CDR3 comprises 13 residues. Germline V gene sequence: CDR1 MNHEY, CDR2 SMNVEV (reference sequence). The CDR3 loop reads CASSNRGNQPQHF. The CDR3, as DNA: TGTGCCAGCAGCAATAGGGGGAATCAGCCCCAGCATTTT.

The V call is TRBV4-1, the J call TRBJ2-2; perhaps TRBD2 as D (5 bases). Germline V gene sequence: CDR1 MGHRA, CDR2 YSYEKL. Between the trimmed V and J ends, which lost 1 base and 2 bases, there was a span of 8 bases. The CDR3 is 15 amino acids. The CDR3 nucleotides read TGCGCCAGCAGCCAAGTAGCGACAAACACCGGGGAGCTGTTTTTT. It specifies CASSQVATNTGELFF.

Only a few counts were recorded for this clone. The genes are TRBV30 and TRBJ2-7; 9 bases match TRBD1. J gave up 5 bases and V 3 bases, and 14 bases lay outside the gene matches. The germline CDR1 and CDR2 sequences are GTSNPN and SVGIG (reference sequence). The length of the CDR3 is 16 residues. The CDR3: CAWRQQRTGARHEQYF. CDR3 nucleotides: TGTGCCTGGAGGCAACAACGGACAGGGGCTAGGCACGAGCAGTACTTC.

The rearrangement joins TRBV19 to TRBJ2-7; 8 bases align to TRBD2. The CDR3 has 15 amino acids. Germline CDR1 is LNHDA and CDR2 is SQIVND (reference sequence). V lost 5 bases, J lost 4 bases, and 10 bases stayed unmatched. The CDR3 DNA follows: TGTGCCAGTAGTCCGGCCGGGGGGGCACTTTACGAGCAGTACTTC. As protein: CASSPAGGALYEQYF.

The gene calls are TRBV5-4 and TRBJ1-1; tentative D call: TRBD1 (5 bases). The germline V gene has CDR1 SGHNT and CDR2 YYREEE (reference sequence). The CDR3 is made up of 15 amino acids. Trimming stripped 0 bases from V and 4 bases from J, with 13 bases between. The CDR3 DNA reads TGTGCCAGCAGCTTGGGGGGACTTGCGAGCACTGAAGCTTTCTTT. It is translated as CASSLGGLASTEAFF.

This chain connects TRBV6-6 to TRBJ2-4, with 12 bases that match TRBD2. The CDR3 totals 16 residues. Germline-derived CDR1 and CDR2 are MNHNY and SVGAGI (reference sequence). The ends lost 6 bases at V and 8 bases at J; junction bases unmatched: 11. CDR3 residues: CASSPARLAGEYIQYF. The CDR3 DNA reads TGTGCCAGCAGCCCCGCAAGACTAGCGGGAGAGTACATTCAGTACTTC.

The CDR3 nucleotides are TGCGCCAGCAGCCCGTACTATGCCCCTGATAGCAATCAGCCCCAGCATTTT. It codes for CASSPYYAPDSNQPQHF. V is TRBV4-3 and J is TRBJ1-5, with D hard to call. The CDR3 covers 17 residues. In germline, CDR1 is LGHNA, CDR2 YSLEER. With 4 bases removed from V and 0 bases from J, the gap between germline ends came to 16 bases.

This clone was recorded only once. The rearrangement joins TRBV2 to TRBJ2-7, with D unresolved. CDR1 is SNHLY and CDR2 is FYNNEI in the germline V gene. This CDR3 has 13 residues. The V end lost 6 bases, the J end lost 2 bases, and 11 bases lay between the germline ends. The CDR3 DNA reads as TGTGCCAGCAGCCTACGTATGACCTACGAGCAGTACTTC. As protein: CASSLRMTYEQYF. Supplemented by reference TRBV2 and TRBJ2-7, the full variable domain reads EPEVTQTPSHQVTQMGQEVILRCVPISNHLYFYWYRQILGQKVEFLVSFYNNEISEKSEIFDDQFSVERPDGSNFTLKIRSTKLEDSAMYFCASSLRMTYEQYFGPGTRLTVT.

The rearrangement links TRBV27 to TRBJ1-5, with 7 bases lining up with TRBD1. V shed 5 bases, J shed 4 bases, and the junction held 5 bases outside the gene matches. CDR3 length equals 14 residues. Germline V gives CDR1 MNHEY, CDR2 SMNVEV (reference sequence). CDR3 sequence: CASSPGGPNQPQHF. DNA of the CDR3: TGTGCCAGCAGTCCAGGGGGACCTAATCAGCCCCAGCATTTT.

This clone occurred once. This chain links TRBV6-5 with TRBJ1-2; maybe TRBD1 (6 bases). V was pared by 5 bases and J by 8 bases, with 21 bases between. The CDR3 covers 15 residues. Germline CDR1 reads MNHEY; CDR2 reads SVGAGI. The CDR3 nucleotides are TGTGCCAGCAGTGGCCGATCAACAGGAACAGGGGGCTACACCTTC. As protein: CASSGRSTGTGGYTF.

J is TRBJ1-4 and V is TRBV5-1; no firm D call. The CDR3 extends over 14 amino acids. V was trimmed by 3 bases and J by 0 bases, leaving 6 bases between them. CDR1 is SGHRS and CDR2 is YFSETQ in the germline V gene. CDR3 sequence (DNA): TGCGCCAGCAGCTCGACTGCAACTAATGAAAAACTGTTTTTT. It codes for CASSSTATNEKLFF.

The chain links TRBV27 to TRBJ2-7; D is perhaps TRBD1 (6 bases). CDR3 length: 14 residues. V was clipped by 1 base and J by 2 bases, with 9 bases between them. Germline V gives CDR1 MNHEY, CDR2 SMNVEV (reference sequence). CDR3 DNA: TGTGCCAGCAGTTTATGGGGGCAGACCTACGAGCAGTACTTC. This gives the protein CASSLWGQTYEQYF.

The chain has TRBV7-8 and TRBJ1-2; 12 bases line up with TRBD1. Germline V gene sequence: CDR1 SGHVS, CDR2 FQNEAQ. The CDR3 runs 13 residues. The V gene end was trimmed by 4 bases and the J gene end by 8 bases; junction bases not matched to a gene: 2. CDR3 residues: CASSWDRGRGYTF. CDR3 DNA sequence: TGTGCCAGCAGCTGGGACAGGGGGCGAGGCTACACCTTC.

The V and J genes are TRBV7-2 and TRBJ1-4, with D possibly matching TRBD1 (5 bases). CDR3 size: 13 residues. CDR1 is SGHTA and CDR2 is FQGNSA in the germline V gene. V shed 5 bases and J shed 5 bases, with 9 bases lying between them. The CDR3 bases are TGTGCCAGCAGCCCTCAGGGAAATGAAAAACTGTTTTTT. It translates to CASSPQGNEKLFF.

The genes are TRBV5-1 and TRBJ2-3; a possible D gene is TRBD1 (6 bases). Germline V gene lookup returns CDR1 SGHRS and CDR2 YFSETQ. The V end lost 2 bases, the J end lost 0 bases, and 7 bases lay between the germline ends. The CDR3 loop spans 14 amino acids. The CDR3 reads CASSFQGSTDTQYF. The DNA for the CDR3 is TGCGCCAGCAGCTTTCAGGGGAGCACAGATACGCAGTATTTT. Together with reference TRBV5-1 and TRBJ2-3, the CDR3 gives the full variable domain: KAGVTQTPRYLIKTRGQQVTLSCSPISGHRSVSWYQQTPGQGLQFLFEYFSETQRNKGNFPGRFSGRQFSNSRSEMNVSTLELGDSALYLCASSFQGSTDTQYFGPGTRLTVL.

This chain joins TRBV14 and TRBJ2-3; 7 bases line up with TRBD1. The V gene end was trimmed by 1 base and the J gene end by 2 bases; junction bases not matched to a gene: 9. The germline CDR1 and CDR2 sequences are SGHDN and FVKESK. The CDR3 loop spans 17 amino acids. The CDR3 is CASSQGRRTGITDTQYF. The CDR3 coding sequence is TGTGCCAGCAGCCAAGGACGGAGGACAGGCATCACAGATACGCAGTATTTT.

V is TRBV7-3 and J is TRBJ1-1; D gene uncertain. V lost 0 bases, J lost 8 bases, and 10 bases lay in between. From germline, CDR1 is SGHTA and CDR2 FQGTGA. CDR3 length: 13 amino acids. CDR3 loop: CASSLTTQAEAFF. DNA of the CDR3: TGTGCCAGCAGCTTAACGACGCAGGCGGAAGCTTTCTTT.

This chain links TRBV28 with TRBJ1-1; 9 bases map to TRBD1. The germline V gene encodes CDR1 MDHEN and CDR2 SYDVKM. The CDR3 extends over 14 amino acids. V shed 5 bases and J 3 bases; nucleotides not matched to a gene: 4. In DNA form, the CDR3 reads TGTGCCAGCAGTACAGGGGGCGCGGACACTGAAGCTTTCTTT. Encoded protein: CASSTGGADTEAFF.

The table lists this clone with a count of one. Other DNA sequences from this sample encode an identical CDR3 as well. The chain has TRBV18 and TRBJ2-5; maybe TRBD2 (6 bases). V was cut by 2 bases and J by 2 bases, with 9 bases left in between. This CDR3 is 14 amino acids long. Germline V gives CDR1 KGHSH, CDR2 LQKENI. The CDR3 sequence: CASSPTGVQETQYF. The CDR3 region has the DNA TGTGCCAGCTCACCAACGGGGGTACAAGAGACCCAGTACTTC. The whole variable domain, remainder taken from reference TRBV18 and TRBJ2-5, is NAGVMQNPRHLVRRRGQEARLRCSPMKGHSHVYWYRQLPEEGLKFMVYLQKENIIDESGMPKERFSAEFPKEGPSILRIQQVVRGDSAAYFCASSPTGVQETQYFGPGTRLLVL.

DNA for the CDR3: TGTGCCAGCAGCACTCAGGGTGGCTATGGCTACACCTTC. This translates into CASSTQGGYGYTF. The chain couples TRBV28 to TRBJ1-2, with a possible D match to TRBD1 (5 bases). V lost 6 bases to trimming and J lost 4 bases, with 12 bases between them. The CDR3 is 13 residues long. Germline loops: CDR1 MDHEN, CDR2 SYDVKM.

The chain recombines TRBV5-1 with TRBJ1-2; maybe TRBD1 (6 bases). CDR3 length equals 13 residues. V was pared by 4 bases and J by 3 bases, with 10 bases between. Germline V gene sequence: CDR1 SGHRS, CDR2 YFSETQ. This CDR3 is CASSIGQHYGYTF. The CDR3 nucleotides are TGCGCCAGCAGCATTGGACAGCACTATGGCTACACCTTC. The entire variable domain, with the rest obtained from reference TRBV5-1 and TRBJ1-2, is as follows: KAGVTQTPRYLIKTRGQQVTLSCSPISGHRSVSWYQQTPGQGLQFLFEYFSETQRNKGNFPGRFSGRQFSNSRSEMNVSTLELGDSALYLCASSIGQHYGYTFGSGTRLTVV.

The V gene is TRBV6-5, the J gene TRBJ1-6; the D gene is possibly TRBD1 (5 bases). This CDR3 comprises 15 residues. V lost 0 bases and J lost 7, with 10 bases in between. Germline CDR1 and CDR2: MNHEY and SVGAGI. The CDR3 DNA reads as TGTGCCAGCAGTTACTCGAAAGGGGTGAATTCACCCCTCCACTTT. It translates to CASSYSKGVNSPLHF.

The V call is TRBV2, the J call TRBJ1-1; D unclear. Germline lookup yields CDR1 SNHLY and CDR2 FYNNEI. This CDR3 comprises 14 residues. Between the trimmed V and J ends, which lost 2 bases and 1 base, there was a span of 8 bases. As DNA, the CDR3 is TGTGCCAGCAGTGAAAATGAGGGGAACACTGAAGCTTTCTTT. Translated: CASSENEGNTEAFF.

This chain links TRBV12-5 with TRBJ1-6; maybe TRBD1 (5 bases). This CDR3 is 13 amino acids long. V dropped 4 bases and J dropped 7 bases, with 8 bases sitting between them. CDR1 and CDR2 from the germline V gene are LGHNT and FRNRAP. The CDR3 loop is CASGWGLNSPLHF. CDR3 bases: TGTGCTAGTGGTTGGGGCTTAAATTCACCCCTCCACTTT.